The 30 T cell receptor beta chains reported below all come from one sample, sequenced in a study of T-cell memory formation after mild COVID-19. TCRdb re-derived calls from the 5' RACE reads in MiXCR, one entry per CDR3 protein. This sample has about 170,000 distinct CDR3 sequences, with 10% to 15% found just once. Sequencing used PBMCs or a T cell subset sorted from them (not recorded which). The receptor set was obtained from a man between 18 and 35 years old who had mild COVID-19 (a few samples of this study predate the infection). Cell type and time point are not known.

The chain is built from TRBV9 and TRBJ1-2, with D uncertain. Germline V gene lookup returns CDR1 SGDLS and CDR2 YYNGEE. The CDR3 is 12 residues long. Trimming took off 3 bases at V and 0 bases at J, with 3 bases between the two ends. The CDR3: CASSATNYGYTF. The CDR3 nucleotides are TGTGCCAGCAGCGCCACTAACTATGGCTACACCTTC.

The chain is built from TRBV4-1 and TRBJ1-6; D unclear. Deletions cut 4 bases from V and 6 bases from J, with 13 bases between. This CDR3 has 15 residues. The germline CDR1 and CDR2 sequences are MGHRA and YSYEKL. The CDR3 DNA sequence: TGCGCCAGCAGCCCCCTCGTGGCAGCTAATTCACCCCTCCACTTT. Protein product: CASSPLVAANSPLHF.

This clonotype has a handful of counts. This chain connects TRBV7-2 to TRBJ1-2, with TRBD1 identical over 7 bases. CDR3 length: 14 amino acids. CDR1 is SGHTA and CDR2 is FQGNSA in the germline V gene. Losses at the gene ends were 0 bases for V and 8 bases for J; bases not matched to a gene: 6. CDR3 DNA sequence: TGTGCCAGCAGCTTAGCGAGGGGGCTGGTAGGCTACACCTTC. Translation: CASSLARGLVGYTF. The variable domain in full, with the rest retrieved from reference TRBV7-2 and TRBJ1-2, is GAGVSQSPSNKVTEKGKDVELRCDPISGHTALYWYRQSLGQGLEFLIYFQGNSAPDKSGLPSDRFSAERTGGSVSTLTIQRTQQEDSAVYLCASSLARGLVGYTFGSGTRLTVV.

The table lists this clonotype with many counts. The CDR3 DNA is TGTGCCATCACCGCGGGGACAGATACGAACACCGGGGAGCTGTTTTTT. Amino acid sequence: CAITAGTDTNTGELFF. The chain carries TRBV10-3 and TRBJ2-2; maybe TRBD1 (7 bases). From germline, CDR1 is ENHRY and CDR2 SYGVKD. The CDR3 is made up of 16 amino acids. V was clipped by 7 bases and J by 0 bases, with 15 bases between them.

In this sample, this clonotype turned up a few times. V usage is TRBV6-5 and J usage is TRBJ1-2; no definite D call. The CDR3 is 12 amino acids. Germline CDR1 reads MNHEY; CDR2 reads SVGAGI. V lost 6 bases and J 5 bases, leaving 10 bases between the germline ends. In DNA, the CDR3 is TGTGCCAGCAGAGGCGTGGGGTATGGCTACACCTTC. Translated, it gives CASRGVGYGYTF.

J is TRBJ1-1 and V is TRBV5-1, with 10 bases matching TRBD1. Germline CDR1 SGHRS, CDR2 YFSETQ. After removal of 3 bases from V and 10 bases from J, the junction contained 9 bases not matched to a gene. CDR3 size: 14 residues. CDR3 DNA sequence: TGCGCCAGCAGCTCGACAGGGGGCGAAGGCCCAGCTTTCTTT. Protein product: CASSSTGGEGPAFF.

This chain uses TRBV5-1 with TRBJ2-1, with no clear D. V was cut by 0 bases and J by 3 bases, with 4 bases left in between. Germline assignment: CDR1 SGHRS and CDR2 YFSETQ. The CDR3 has 13 residues. The CDR3 sequence is CASSLGYYNEQFF. The CDR3 DNA sequence: TGCGCCAGCAGCTTGGGCTACTACAATGAGCAGTTCTTC.

The chain carries TRBV5-1 and TRBJ2-2, with 7 bases aligning to TRBD1. Germline V gene lookup returns CDR1 SGHRS and CDR2 YFSETQ. This CDR3 region has 16 residues. Unmatched junction bases numbered 9, after V lost 1 base and J lost 6 bases. The chain's CDR3 is CASSLSPGGNSGELFF. The CDR3 bases are TGCGCCAGCAGCTTGTCCCCAGGGGGAAATTCCGGGGAGCTGTTTTTT.

This clonotype came up a few times. The chain joins TRBV5-1 to TRBJ2-3; 9 bases align to TRBD1. The germline V gene has CDR1 SGHRS and CDR2 YFSETQ. Losses at the gene ends were 3 bases for V and 2 bases for J; bases not matched to a gene: 4. The CDR3 has 15 amino acids. CDR3 in DNA: TGCGCCAGCAGCTCGGGGACAGGGTCCACAGATACGCAGTATTTT. It is translated as CASSSGTGSTDTQYF.

This clonotype has just a few counts. The V call is TRBV7-9, the J call TRBJ2-1; 10 bases are shared with TRBD1. Germline CDR1 reads SEHNR; CDR2 reads FQNEAQ (reference sequence). J was trimmed by 7 bases and V by 5 bases; bases with no gene match: 2. The CDR3 is 13 residues long. This CDR3 is CASSAGQGNEQFF. The CDR3 region has the DNA TGTGCCAGCAGCGCGGGACAGGGGAATGAGCAGTTCTTC.

The chain joins TRBV7-2 to TRBJ2-5; TRBD2 is a possible D gene (6 bases). CDR1 SGHTA and CDR2 FQGNSA come from the germline V gene. The CDR3 has 14 residues. V was pared by 5 bases and J by 0 bases, with 10 bases between. The CDR3 nucleotides are TGTGCCAGCAGCCCGGGACTGTACCAAGAGACCCAGTACTTC. This encodes CASSPGLYQETQYF.

This chain uses TRBV7-9 with TRBJ2-2; no clear D gene. V lost 2 bases and J 9 bases, leaving 13 bases between the germline ends. CDR3 length equals 14 residues. The V gene's germline CDR1 is SEHNR and CDR2 FQNEAQ (reference sequence). CDR3 nucleotide sequence: TGTGCCAGCAGCTTAAGAAAAGGGCAACGGGAGCTGTTTTTT. Amino acid sequence: CASSLRKGQRELFF.

The sample holds a few counts of this clonotype. The chain uses TRBV12-3 or TRBV12-4 and TRBJ2-7; 8 bases align to TRBD2. The CDR3 consists of 15 residues. J lost 2 bases, V lost 6 bases, and 9 bases had no gene match. The CDR3: CASRRAGEAAYEQYF. Written as DNA, the CDR3 is TGTGCCAGCAGGCGAGCGGGGGAGGCGGCCTACGAGCAGTACTTC.

This sequence joins TRBV5-1 and TRBJ1-2; D perhaps matches TRBD1 (5 bases). V was pared by 0 bases and J by 7 bases, with 16 bases between. The CDR3 totals 15 residues. Per the germline V gene, CDR1 is SGHRS and CDR2 is YFSETQ. CDR3 loop: CASSLELGGSGGYTF. The CDR3 DNA reads as TGCGCCAGCAGCTTGGAATTGGGGGGATCGGGTGGCTACACCTTC.

This clonotype was observed a few times. The rearrangement joins TRBV7-2 to TRBJ2-1; 13 bases agree with TRBD2. Per the germline V gene, CDR1 is SGHTA and CDR2 is FQGNSA. The CDR3 extends over 14 amino acids. With 8 bases clipped from V and 6 bases from J, the junction kept 4 bases outside the gene matches. The CDR3, as DNA: TGTGCCAGCTCCAGACTAGCGGGGGGCAATGAGCAGTTCTTC. It encodes CASSRLAGGNEQFF.

This clonotype was counted between two and nine times. The rearrangement links TRBV5-1 to TRBJ2-5; 8 positions match TRBD1. From germline, CDR1 is SGHRS and CDR2 YFSETQ. The CDR3 has 15 residues. With V trimmed by 5 bases and J by 4 bases, 10 bases remained unmatched. CDR3 amino acids: CASSFPGGRGETQYF. As DNA, the CDR3 is TGCGCCAGCAGTTTTCCAGGGGGCCGGGGAGAGACCCAGTACTTC.

This clonotype turned up a few times. The chain combines TRBV5-6 with TRBJ2-1; 7 bases fit TRBD1. The germline CDR1 and CDR2 sequences are SGHDT and YYEEEE. The CDR3 is made up of 14 amino acids. Trimming at V came to 0 bases and at J to 9 bases, leaving 6 bases not matched to a gene. Here the CDR3 DNA reads TGTGCCAGCAGCTTGGTTATAGGGGGCAGTGAGCAGTTCTTC. This translates into CASSLVIGGSEQFF.

This clonotype has more than one count but fewer than ten. CDR3 sequence reads: CASSPLRQGVEVRGYTF. Written as DNA, the CDR3 is TGTGCCAGCAGCCCCCTTCGGCAGGGGGTGGAGGTACGGGGCTACACCTTC. The J gene is TRBJ1-2, the V gene TRBV7-2; 7 bases agree with TRBD1. Per the germline V gene, CDR1 is SGHTA and CDR2 is FQGNSA. V trimming: 5 bases; J trimming: 8 bases; junction bases outside the gene matches: 20. CDR3 length equals 17 residues.

In its sample, this clonotype was seen a few times. The chain joins TRBV7-8 to TRBJ1-5; D is uncertain. The CDR3 contains 15 residues. V was shortened by 1 base and J by 2 bases, with 9 bases between the two germline ends. Germline values: CDR1 SGHVS, CDR2 FQNEAQ. The CDR3 DNA follows: TGTGCCAGCAGCTTAGTCGAGGGCCGCAATCAGCCCCAGCATTTT. It codes for CASSLVEGRNQPQHF. Combining the CDR3 with reference TRBV7-8 and TRBJ1-5 gives the whole variable domain GAGVSQSPRYKVAKRGQDVALRCDPISGHVSLFWYQQALGQGPEFLTYFQNEAQLDKSGLPSDRFFAERPEGSVSTLKIQRTQQEDSAVYLCASSLVEGRNQPQHFGDGTRLSIL.

In this sample, this clonotype turned up a few times. The chain employs TRBV7-9 and TRBJ2-1, with D unresolved. The germline V gene encodes CDR1 SEHNR and CDR2 FQNEAQ (reference sequence). This CDR3 has 15 amino acids. The germline V and J ends were trimmed by 4 bases and 9 bases, with 19 bases remaining between them. CDR3 amino acids: CASSSIEGRFFEQFF. The CDR3 bases are TGTGCCAGCAGCTCCATCGAAGGCAGGTTTTTTGAGCAGTTCTTC. Looking up the rest from reference TRBV7-9 and TRBJ2-1 gives the full variable domain: DTGVSQNPRHKITKRGQNVTFRCDPISEHNRLYWYRQTLGQGPEFLTYFQNEAQLEKSRLLSDRFSAERPKGSFSTLEIQRTEQGDSAMYLCASSSIEGRFFEQFFGPGTRLTVL.

This chain joins TRBV7-9 and TRBJ1-5; TRBD1 is a possible D gene (5 bases). Deletions cut 5 bases from V and 7 bases from J, with 15 bases between. Per germline, CDR1 SEHNR and CDR2 FQNEAQ (reference sequence). The length of the CDR3 is 14 residues. CDR3 in DNA: TGTGCCAGCAGCCGATCTCAGGGCGGACAGCCCCAGCATTTT. As protein: CASSRSQGGQPQHF.

This clonotype came up many times. The rearrangement uses TRBV5-1 and TRBJ1-2; TRBD1 is a possible D gene (5 bases). CDR3 length: 17 residues. Deletions cut 0 bases from V and 7 bases from J, with 22 bases between. CDR1 is SGHRS, CDR2 YFSETQ, per germline. DNA of the CDR3: TGCGCCAGCAGCTTGGGGGGGGGTGCCCAAAGGATCTCTGGCTACACCTTC. Translating it yields CASSLGGGAQRISGYTF.

This clonotype was seen more than once but under ten times. The V call is TRBV11-2, the J call TRBJ2-3; weak D call: TRBD1 (5 bases). V lost 6 bases, J lost 10 bases, and 14 bases lay in between. CDR1 and CDR2 (germline): SGHAT, FQNNGV. This CDR3 is built from 12 residues. The CDR3 spells CASSPPSGSQYF. The DNA of the CDR3 is TGTGCCAGCAGTCCCCCCTCAGGGTCGCAGTATTTT. Filled out from reference TRBV11-2 and TRBJ2-3, the complete variable domain reads EAGVAQSPRYKIIEKRQSVAFWCNPISGHATLYWYQQILGQGPKLLIQFQNNGVVDDSQLPKDRFSAERLKGVDSTLKIQPAKLEDSAVYLCASSPPSGSQYFGPGTRLTVL.

This chain's CDR3 is CASSQDPRGKKLFF. DNA of the CDR3: TGTGCCAGCAGCCAAGATCCGAGAGGGAAGAAACTGTTTTTT. The gene calls are TRBV3-1 and TRBJ1-4; D uncertain. Germline lookup yields CDR1 LGHDT and CDR2 YNNKEL (reference sequence). CDR3 size: 14 residues. The V end lost 0 bases, the J end lost 11 bases, and 13 bases lay between the germline ends.

The CDR3 DNA reads as TGTGCCAGCAGCGGAGGAGACAGGTCCTCCTACACCTTC. Protein product: CASSGGDRSSYTF. The rearrangement joins TRBV7-2 to TRBJ1-2; the D gene is possibly TRBD1 (6 bases). This CDR3 is built from 13 residues. The V gene's germline CDR1 is SGHTA and CDR2 FQGNSA. V lost 5 bases, J lost 10 bases, and 17 bases lay in between.

J is TRBJ2-7 and V is TRBV6-2 or TRBV6-3; D unresolved. The CDR3 runs to 12 residues. V gave up 4 bases and J gave up 11 bases, with 15 bases separating them. Germline loops: CDR1 MNHEY, CDR2 SVGEGT. CDR3 in amino acids: CASSSRSFEEYF. Written as DNA, the CDR3 is TGTGCCAGCAGTTCCCGGAGCTTTGAGGAGTACTTC.

This clonotype was observed a few times. This sequence joins TRBV12-3 or TRBV12-4 and TRBJ1-6; tentatively, D is TRBD1 (5 bases). V was shortened by 5 bases and J by 3 bases, with 23 bases between the two germline ends. This CDR3 has 19 residues. CDR3 loop: CASSPSFRRRGLYNSPLHF. The CDR3 DNA sequence: TGTGCCAGCAGTCCGTCCTTCAGGAGGCGGGGACTCTATAATTCACCCCTCCACTTT.

The chain links TRBV3-1 to TRBJ2-3; D gene ambiguous. V was clipped by 4 bases and J by 4 bases, with 12 bases between them. Germline V gives CDR1 LGHDT, CDR2 YNNKEL (reference sequence). This CDR3 is built from 14 residues. The CDR3 DNA sequence: TGTGCCAGCAGCCCCCAGGTGGGTCCAGATACGCAGTATTTT. Translation gives CASSPQVGPDTQYF.

This clonotype was detected a few times. The chain uses TRBV4-3 and TRBJ2-1; 9 bases map to TRBD2. The V segment lost 8 bases and the J segment 2 bases; nucleotides outside the gene matches: 7. The CDR3 contains 15 residues. Looked up from germline, CDR1 is LGHNA and CDR2 is YSLEER. The CDR3 nucleotides read TGCGCCAGCTCGAGACTAGCGGACGCCTACAATGAGCAGTTCTTC. Translation: CASSRLADAYNEQFF.

This chain uses TRBV21-1 with TRBJ2-6. TRBV21-1 is recorded as a pseudogene. This CDR3 is 14 amino acids long. This CDR3 reads CASSKVWMANVLTF. Written as DNA, the CDR3 is TGTGCCAGCAGCAAGGTATGGATGGCCAACGTCCTGACTTTC.